This TCR beta chain emerged from a study of OX40 agonist ivuxolimab in advanced cancers. Libraries were prepared by immunoSEQ multiplex PCR; TCRdb keeps only in-frame clonotypes and omits some of them. The table has around 90,000 clones, approximately 90% seen once; the top ten hold nearly 7.5%. This clone was observed once. Patients had blood sampled at baseline and again on cycle 4 day 1 and cycle 7 day 1. V lost 1 base, J lost 6 bases, and 3 bases stayed unmatched. Per germline, CDR1 SGHTA and CDR2 FQGNSA. The CDR3 spans 15 residues. This material consisted of CD4+ or CD8+ T cells sorted from blood, taken in a trial of the OX40 agonist ivuxolimab. The clonotype originates from an adult with an advanced solid tumor such as melanoma, head and neck, liver or kidney cancer. The V and J genes are TRBV7-2 and TRBJ2-7; 13 bases agree with TRBD2. The CDR3 DNA sequence: TGTGCCAGCAGCTTAGGACTAGCGGGAGGAGGCGAGCAGTACTTC. Protein sequence: CASSLGLAGGGEQYF. Based on the CDR3 plus reference TRBV7-2 and TRBJ2-7, the full variable domain is GAGVSQSPSNKVTEKGKDVELRCDPISGHTALYWYRQSLGQGLEFLIYFQGNSAPDKSGLPSDRFSAERTGGSVSTLTIQRTQQEDSAVYLCASSLGLAGGGEQYFGPGTRLTVT.